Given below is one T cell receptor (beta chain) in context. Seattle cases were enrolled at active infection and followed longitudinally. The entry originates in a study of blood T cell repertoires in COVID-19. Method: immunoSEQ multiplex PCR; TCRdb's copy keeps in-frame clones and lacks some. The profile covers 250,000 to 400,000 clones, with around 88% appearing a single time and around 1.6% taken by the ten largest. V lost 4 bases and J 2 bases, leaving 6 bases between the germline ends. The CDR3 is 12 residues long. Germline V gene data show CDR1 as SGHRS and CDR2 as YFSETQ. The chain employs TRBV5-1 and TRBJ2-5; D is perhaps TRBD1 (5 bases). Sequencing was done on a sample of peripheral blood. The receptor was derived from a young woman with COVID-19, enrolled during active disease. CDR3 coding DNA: TGCGCCAGCAGCAGGGGACAAGAGACCCAGTACTTC. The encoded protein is CASSRGQETQYF.